This TCR beta chain was obtained from a study of control samples from healthy donors and cancer patients (TCRdb year 2020). V and J are truncated by 6 bases and 12 bases respectively, leaving an intervening sequence of 18 bases. The CDR3 runs 13 residues from the cysteine to the phenylalanine. Left in the record is the CDR3 DNA by itself, 39 bases read in frame from the first base. CDR1 LGHNT and CDR2 FRNRAP are derived from the germline V gene. The library was generated by the immunoSEQ multiplex PCR assay. In its TCRdb copy, this immuneACCESS table keeps in-frame sequences only and misses some clones. Where compared with another copy, unresolved V genes explain less than half of these, and the others have no known cause. This sample lists roughly 170,000 clones; about 90% were detected once. The ten largest clonotypes hold 2% to 2.5% of the sample. With regard to this clone: Its antigen is currently not known. Base-call qualities are not available, and no considerably larger clone is one nucleotide away.

Material: blood. The V and J segments used are TRBV12-5 and TRBJ1-5; confidence is insufficient to name the D gene. The receptor's source is a woman in her forties in good health. The CDR3 protein is CASGSEVCLLQHF. DNA sequence: TGTGCTAGTGGATCCGAGGTTTGTCTCCTCCAGCATTTT.